This section outlines one T cell receptor (beta chain) sequence together with its context. The antigen it recognizes is unknown. In this record, gene identifiers and germline sequences come from the mouse. The CDR3 extends 1 residue past the end of the read, so its final part is completed from the germline J gene. The data stem from a study of tissue T cells after allogeneic stem cell transplantation (dated by TCRdb to 2021 to 2024). Describing the broader study: TCR beta repertoires were profiled across many tissues obtained from research autopsies of patients with and without GVHD, as well as in mouse models of GVHD. The human arm was a prospective observational study without blinding or randomization.

The method was the immunoSEQ multiplex PCR assay. Adaptive Biotechnologies performed TCRbeta CDR3 sequencing at survey depth and reported CDR3 sequences, V/J genes, productive frequency, and template counts. Amplification of TCR beta CDR3 regions started from genomic DNA instead of RNA. The authors' analysis ran thus. Jensen-Shannon divergence was used to quantify pairwise repertoire overlap between tissues, with a value of 1 indicating complete divergence and a value of 0 indicating identical repertoires. Tissues were clustered by single-linkage agglomerative hierarchical clustering of pairwise JSD values and displayed as dendrograms. GLIPH2 was run on all patient samples with simulation_depth 1000, kmer_min_depth 3, cdr3_length_cutoff 8, keeping groups with more than two unique CDR3s. In a standardized tissue-overlap score, Jaccard GLIPH-group overlap across patients was extrapolated to a standard repertoire size of 1000 clones. To look at how diversity was associated with clinical or experimental variables, linear mixed-effect models were used, with tissue treated as a fixed effect and individual treated as a random effect. Imported from immuneACCESS, the table was reduced by TCRdb to in-frame sequences with V and J called. These copies leave out some clones; in studies compared against another copy, an unresolved V gene accounts for under half, and the cause of the remainder is not known. V, J and clone size are those of that table, while D and trimming were read from the DNA. The sample table holds roughly 51,000 clones, of which around 66% were seen once. Around 0.52% of the sample belongs to the ten largest clones.

As encoded in the germline V gene (reference sequence), CDR1 is NNHNN while CDR2 is SYGAGS. The CDR3, cysteine through phenylalanine, is 14 amino acids long. Of the CDR3's DNA, 39 bases were read; they are in frame from base 1. After removal of 0 bases from V and 1 base from J, the junction retains 1 base not matched to a gene. Study-wide conclusions, independent of this receptor: The patient cohort was small and varied clinically, and sampling depth was recognized as a limitation. Within patients, how anatomically similar the tissues were was a key factor in shaping TCR repertoire composition, regardless of disease or transplant status. The study did not determine which tissue TCRs were alloreactive or antigen-specific, and some clones might have been persisting host cells. In both patients and mice, only a limited portion of the TCR repertoire detected in tissues was captured by blood and spleen T cells. Not many T cell clones showed up in more than one patient, yet clustering based on motifs uncovered repertoire signatures that were shared across patients in a tissue-specific way.

The sample was sorted cells pooled from one or two spleens. This chain joins TRBV13-2 to TRBJ2-7, with 7 bases aligning to TRBD2. The origin of this receptor is a pool of C57BL/6 mice in good health. The CDR3 here reads CASGDDWGSYEQYF. The sequenced CDR3 bases are TGTGCCAGCGGTGATGACTGGGGTTCCTATGAACAGTAC.